Below, 25 T cell receptor beta chains from the same sample are listed, as sequenced in a study of regulatory and conventional T cells in RAG deficiency. Here immunoSEQ multiplex PCR was the method, and the copy in TCRdb shows in-frame clones only, minus some. The table has over 7,000 clones, approximately 90% seen once. Regulatory T cells were sorted from blood as CD4+ CD25-high CD127-low cells. These data are also associated with another study on regulatory T cells. That study adds: Amplification used 52 TRBV primers and 13 TRBJ primers.

The sequenced sample was CD127- CD25+ CD4+ Tregs sorted from blood. The receptors were gathered from a human donor in good health.

The rearrangement links TRBV7-2 to TRBJ2-2, with unresolved D. Trimming pared 3 bases from V and 7 bases from J, leaving 12 bases between. CDR1 is SGHTA and CDR2 is FQGNSA in the germline V gene. The CDR3 is 14 amino acids. The CDR3 DNA follows: TGTGCCAGCAGCTTCCTAGGCACGCACGGGGAGCTGTTTTTT. It encodes CASSFLGTHGELFF. Filled out from reference TRBV7-2 and TRBJ2-2, the complete variable domain reads GAGVSQSPSNKVTEKGKDVELRCDPISGHTALYWYRQSLGQGLEFLIYFQGNSAPDKSGLPSDRFSAERTGGSVSTLTIQRTQQEDSAVYLCASSFLGTHGELFFGEGSRLTVL.

V gene TRBV15 combines with J gene TRBJ2-3; 8 bases line up with TRBD1. Looked up from germline, CDR1 is LNHNV and CDR2 is YYDKDF (reference sequence). V was clipped by 8 bases and J by 9 bases; unmatched bases: 10. The CDR3 consists of 13 residues. CDR3 loop: CATSYAGDRTQYF. The CDR3 bases are TGTGCCACCTCGTACGCCGGGGACAGGACGCAGTATTTT.

The gene calls are TRBV7-6 and TRBJ2-7, with TRBD2 as a possible D gene (6 bases). Per germline, CDR1 SGHVS and CDR2 FNYEAQ. The CDR3 runs 14 residues. Trimming left V 5 bases short and J 1 base short, with 12 bases between. The CDR3 bases are TGTGCCAGCAGCCTATCCGGGACTTCCTACGAGCAGTACTTC. Translation gives CASSLSGTSYEQYF.

V is TRBV5-6 and J is TRBJ1-1; 8 bases agree with TRBD1. With V trimmed by 4 bases and J by 0 bases, 5 bases remained unmatched. This CDR3 spans 15 amino acids. Germline CDR1 reads SGHDT; CDR2 reads YYEEEE. The CDR3 DNA sequence: TGTGCCAGCAGCCCCTGGGACAGGATGAACACTGAAGCTTTCTTT. It codes for CASSPWDRMNTEAFF.

V usage is TRBV7-9 and J usage is TRBJ1-2; D is perhaps TRBD1 (5 bases). The CDR3 consists of 14 residues. CDR1 SEHNR and CDR2 FQNEAQ come from the germline V gene (reference sequence). V shed 4 bases and J shed 14 bases, with 23 bases lying between them. The CDR3 DNA follows: TGTGCCAGCAGCTCCCCTCCCGCGGGGGGGGGTATAACCTTC. The encoded protein is CASSSPPAGGGITF. Filled out from reference TRBV7-9 and TRBJ1-2, the complete variable domain reads DTGVSQNPRHKITKRGQNVTFRCDPISEHNRLYWYRQTLGQGPEFLTYFQNEAQLEKSRLLSDRFSAERPKGSFSTLEIQRTEQGDSAMYLCASSSPPAGGGITFGSGTRLTVV.

V is TRBV7-9 and J is TRBJ1-2; D might be TRBD1 (6 bases). Germline CDR1 and CDR2: SEHNR and FQNEAQ (reference sequence). This CDR3 is built from 19 residues. V was clipped by 7 bases and J by 1 base, with 28 bases between them. The CDR3 DNA reads as TGTGCCAGCATGATTTTAGTGGGCAATTTCGGGACATATAACTATGGCTACACCTTC. Protein: CASMILVGNFGTYNYGYTF.

The chain carries TRBV5-5 and TRBJ1-1, with TRBD1 matching over 7 bases. CDR1 is SGHKS, CDR2 YYEKEE, per germline (reference sequence). The CDR3 covers 15 residues. The V gene end was trimmed by 0 bases and the J gene end by 1 base; junction bases not matched to a gene: 3. The chain's CDR3 is CASSLDQGGNTEAFF. The CDR3 coding sequence is TGTGCCAGCAGCTTGGATCAGGGGGGGAACACTGAAGCTTTCTTT.

The J gene is TRBJ2-7, the V gene TRBV28; D is unresolved. Trimming removed 7 bases from V and 2 bases from J, with 12 bases in between. Per the germline V gene, CDR1 is MDHEN and CDR2 is SYDVKM. The CDR3 contains 13 residues. CDR3 DNA: TGTGCCAGCACCAACAGATCTCCCTACGAGCAGTACTTC. Translated: CASTNRSPYEQYF.

This clone was found a few times. The V call is TRBV19, the J call TRBJ1-5, with unresolved D. Per the germline V gene, CDR1 is LNHDA and CDR2 is SQIVND (reference sequence). CDR3 length equals 15 residues. V dropped 3 bases and J dropped 0 bases, with 9 bases sitting between them. CDR3 loop: CASSILRYSNQPQHF. In DNA, the CDR3 is TGTGCCAGTAGTATTCTTCGCTATAGCAATCAGCCCCAGCATTTT.

The chain has TRBV4-3 and TRBJ2-3, with TRBD2 matching 8 bases. Germline-derived CDR1 and CDR2 are LGHNA and YSLEER. V was pared by 1 base and J by 5 bases, with 8 bases of the junction left unmatched. The CDR3 has 16 amino acids. This CDR3 reads CASSQGRGAMEDTQYF. The CDR3 nucleotides read TGCGCCAGCAGCCAAGGGCGGGGGGCCATGGAAGATACGCAGTATTTT.

J is TRBJ2-1 and V is TRBV11-3, with TRBD2 identical over 10 bases. This CDR3 has 15 amino acids. The germline CDR1 and CDR2 sequences are SGHNT and YENEEA. The V segment lost 5 bases and the J segment 3 bases; nucleotides outside the gene matches: 4. The DNA for the CDR3 is TGTGCCAGCAGCATTAGCGGGGGGCTCTACAATGAGCAGTTCTTC. Residues: CASSISGGLYNEQFF.

The V gene is TRBV7-9, the J gene TRBJ2-5, with D possibly matching TRBD1 (5 bases). The CDR3 spans 13 residues. V was cut by 1 base and J by 7 bases, with 10 bases left in between. Germline CDR1 reads SEHNR; CDR2 reads FQNEAQ (reference sequence). This CDR3 is CASSLGSQGTQYF. The CDR3 DNA follows: TGTGCCAGCAGCTTAGGCAGCCAGGGGACCCAGTACTTC.

The chain couples TRBV6-1 to TRBJ1-5; weak D call: TRBD1 (6 bases). V was trimmed by 3 bases and J by 4 bases, leaving 13 bases between them. The CDR3 sequence is 15 residues long. The germline V gene encodes CDR1 MNHNS and CDR2 SASEGT. CDR3 residues: CASSEQSRGNQPQHF. The CDR3 nucleotides read TGTGCCAGCAGTGAGCAGTCCAGGGGAAATCAGCCCCAGCATTTT.

This clone has a single count. The chain joins TRBV18 to TRBJ2-5; TRBD2 is a possible D gene (5 bases). Germline V gives CDR1 KGHSH, CDR2 LQKENI. The CDR3 length is 13 residues. The V end was cut by 0 bases, the J end by 5 bases, with 7 bases between. CDR3 protein: CASSPPERETQYF. CDR3 in DNA: TGTGCCAGCTCACCACCTGAGCGGGAGACCCAGTACTTC.

The chain combines TRBV10-1 with TRBJ1-5; 11 nucleotides align to TRBD1. The CDR3 covers 14 residues. Germline assignment: CDR1 WNHNN and CDR2 SYGVQD (reference sequence). J lost 6 bases, V lost 6 bases, and 4 bases had no gene match. This chain's CDR3 is CASSEDRGPQPQHF. In DNA, the CDR3 is TGCGCCAGCAGCGAGGACAGGGGGCCTCAGCCCCAGCATTTT.

The chain recombines TRBV5-5 with TRBJ1-6, with D tentatively TRBD1 (5 bases). V was shortened by 0 bases and J by 7 bases, with 11 bases between the two germline ends. The CDR3 has 15 amino acids. Germline V lookup: CDR1 SGHKS, CDR2 YYEKEE (reference sequence). The chain's CDR3 is CASSLVAGKNSPLHF. Written as DNA, the CDR3 is TGTGCCAGCAGCTTGGTGGCAGGGAAGAATTCACCCCTCCACTTT. The complete variable domain, with remaining parts taken from reference TRBV5-5 and TRBJ1-6, reads DAGVTQSPTHLIKTRGQQVTLRCSPISGHKSVSWYQQVLGQGPQFIFQYYEKEERGRGNFPDRFSARQFPNYSSELNVNALLLGDSALYLCASSLVAGKNSPLHFGNGTRLTVT.

The chain joins TRBV9 to TRBJ2-5; TRBD2 matches at 13 bases. CDR1 SGDLS and CDR2 YYNGEE come from the germline V gene. The CDR3 consists of 15 residues. V shed 3 bases, J shed 2 bases, and the junction held 1 base outside the gene matches. CDR3 region: CASSAGLAGQETQYF. DNA for the CDR3: TGTGCCAGCAGCGCGGGACTAGCGGGGCAAGAGACCCAGTACTTC.

This chain joins TRBV20-1 and TRBJ1-1, with D maybe TRBD1 (6 bases). In germline, CDR1 is DFQATT, CDR2 SNEGSKA (reference sequence). V was shortened by 3 bases and J by 10 bases, with 12 bases between the two germline ends. This CDR3 has 11 amino acids. The CDR3 here is CSASRAGVAFF. CDR3 DNA: TGCAGTGCTAGCAGGGCAGGGGTAGCTTTCTTT.

The V and J genes are TRBV18 and TRBJ1-1; 8 bases are a match to TRBD1. CDR1 is KGHSH and CDR2 is LQKENI in the germline V gene. The CDR3 is made up of 15 amino acids. The junction had 11 bases not matched to a gene; V was cut back by 4 bases and J by 7 bases. The CDR3 sequence: CASSLNSDRDIEAFF. CDR3 sequence (DNA): TGTGCCAGCTCACTGAACTCGGACAGGGATATTGAAGCTTTCTTT. Filled out from reference TRBV18 and TRBJ1-1, the complete variable domain reads NAGVMQNPRHLVRRRGQEARLRCSPMKGHSHVYWYRQLPEEGLKFMVYLQKENIIDESGMPKERFSAEFPKEGPSILRIQQVVRGDSAAYFCASSLNSDRDIEAFFGQGTRLTVV.

This chain connects TRBV7-2 to TRBJ2-1; the match to TRBD1 covers 10 bases. This CDR3 has 16 amino acids. The germline V gene encodes CDR1 SGHTA and CDR2 FQGNSA. The ends lost 3 bases at V and 2 bases at J; junction bases unmatched: 4. CDR3 sequence: CASSLTGGSTYNEQFF. CDR3 coding DNA: TGTGCCAGCAGCTTGACAGGGGGCTCTACCTACAATGAGCAGTTCTTC.

The CDR3 reads CASSPYSGNQPQHF. CDR3 bases: TGCGCCAGCAGCCCTTATTCGGGGAATCAGCCCCAGCATTTT. V gene TRBV4-1 combines with J gene TRBJ1-5, with D uncertain. Germline V gene data show CDR1 as MGHRA and CDR2 as YSYEKL. The length of the CDR3 is 14 residues. Trimming cost V 4 bases and J 4 bases, with 11 bases left between them.

The chain recombines TRBV5-4 with TRBJ1-6, with a weak D call TRBD1 (5 bases). The V end lost 1 base, the J end lost 11 bases, and 13 bases lay between the germline ends. Germline V CDR1 and CDR2: SGHNT, YYREEE (reference sequence). CDR3 length equals 14 residues. CDR3 protein: CASSLKSDRAPLHF. CDR3 DNA: TGTGCCAGCAGCTTGAAATCTGACAGAGCACCCCTCCACTTT.

The chain links TRBV30 to TRBJ1-2, with 7 bases lining up with TRBD1. Germline CDR1 reads GTSNPN; CDR2 reads SVGIG (reference sequence). The CDR3 has 16 residues. The J segment lost 2 bases and the V segment lost 3 bases, leaving 12 bases of the junction unmatched. CDR3 amino acids: CAWSKTGVESNYGYTF. CDR3 bases: TGTGCCTGGAGCAAAACAGGGGTAGAATCGAACTATGGCTACACCTTC.

Note on this clone: Its ends do not fully match the called genes, so a read error is possible. The chain has TRBV2 and TRBJ1-2, with a possible D match to TRBD1 (5 bases). Germline-derived CDR1 and CDR2 are SNHLY and FYNNEI. The CDR3 loop spans 12 amino acids. The CDR3 nucleotides are TGTGCCAGCAGTGAAACGCCATCGACAGCAGTCTTC. Residues: CASSETPSTAVF.

This rearrangement joins TRBV5-5 to TRBJ1-2; D not certain. In germline, CDR1 is SGHKS, CDR2 YYEKEE (reference sequence). The CDR3 contains 14 residues. Trimming cost V 1 base and J 3 bases, with 10 bases left between them. CDR3 DNA: TGTGCCAGCAGCTTGTTTCAGGCCCACTATGGCTACACCTTC. Its protein is CASSLFQAHYGYTF.